The 17 T cell receptor beta chains given below trace back to one sample, sequenced in a study of Graves' ophthalmopathy and Graves' hyperthyroidism (dated by TCRdb to the late 2010s). The sequencing machine was an Illumina HiSeq 2000. For repertoire sequencing, TCR beta CDR3 regions were amplified from RNA transcripts. A first-round RT-PCR used HTBI primers with the Qiagen OneStep RT-PCR kit, followed by a second-round multiplex PCR, size selection and purification. TCRdb redid the processing of the public reads, applying fastp at Q25 and MiXCR, and retained in-frame beta chains. Every CDR3 protein is listed once, alongside the most common genes and DNA of its rows. Counted in this sample were some 160,000 distinct CDR3 sequences; around two fifths of them appeared once. Over 7% of the sample is in the top ten clones. The specimen sequenced was peripheral blood. These receptors were collected from a young man with Graves' ophthalmopathy. Donor details come from another sample of the same person, matched by shared clones.

There are many counts of this clonotype. This rearrangement joins TRBV30 to TRBJ1-1; D unresolved. The CDR3 extends over 12 amino acids. Germline assignment: CDR1 GTSNPN and CDR2 SVGIG (reference sequence). The V end was cut by 4 bases, the J end by 5 bases, with 11 bases between. The CDR3 loop reads CAWTEVGTEAFF. The CDR3 DNA reads as TGTGCCTGGACTGAAGTAGGGACTGAAGCTTTCTTT.

This clonotype was detected many times. The V and J genes are TRBV11-2 and TRBJ1-3; D is possibly TRBD1 (6 bases). Trimming stripped 5 bases from V and 0 bases from J, with 14 bases between. Germline V lookup: CDR1 SGHAT, CDR2 FQNNGV. This CDR3 has 16 amino acids. The CDR3 region has the DNA TGTGCCAGCAGCCCCTACAGGGTGAACTCTGGAAACACCATATATTTT. This translates into CASSPYRVNSGNTIYF. Filled out from reference TRBV11-2 and TRBJ1-3, the complete variable domain reads EAGVAQSPRYKIIEKRQSVAFWCNPISGHATLYWYQQILGQGPKLLIQFQNNGVVDDSQLPKDRFSAERLKGVDSTLKIQPAKLEDSAVYLCASSPYRVNSGNTIYFGEGSWLTVV.

The V gene is TRBV6-5, the J gene TRBJ2-7, with D possibly being TRBD1 (5 bases). CDR1 is MNHEY, CDR2 SVGAGI, per germline. The CDR3 runs to 16 residues. V was clipped by 0 bases and J by 1 base, with 13 bases between them. The CDR3, as DNA: TGTGCCAGCAGTTACTCGAACCCCGACAGTTCCTACGAGCAGTACTTC. It encodes CASSYSNPDSSYEQYF.

This clonotype was recorded many times. The chain links TRBV28 to TRBJ1-2; D possibly corresponds to TRBD1 (5 bases). There are 14 residues in the CDR3. Germline CDR1 reads MDHEN; CDR2 reads SYDVKM. The CDR3 DNA reads TGTGCGTCAAGAGCCTCGGGGGACTCCTATGGCTACACCTTC. Residues: CASRASGDSYGYTF.

J is TRBJ1-2 and V is TRBV19; no definite D call. The V gene lost 3 bases and the J gene lost 1 base, with 6 bases spanning the gap. The length of the CDR3 is 13 residues. From germline, CDR1 is LNHDA and CDR2 SQIVND (reference sequence). The DNA for the CDR3 is TGTGCCAGTAGTATGATGGGTAACTATGGCTACACCTTC. Its protein product is CASSMMGNYGYTF. Full variable domain (outside the CDR3, taken from reference TRBV19 and TRBJ1-2): DGGITQSPKYLFRKEGQNVTLSCEQNLNHDAMYWYRQDPGQGLRLIYYSQIVNDFQKGDIAEGYSVSREKKESFPLTVTSAQKNPTAFYLCASSMMGNYGYTFGSGTRLTVV.

In this sample, this clonotype turned up a few times. This chain joins TRBV19 and TRBJ1-1; D is unresolved. Trimming shortened V by 10 bases and J by 3 bases, and 12 bases separated the two germline ends. Germline V gene data show CDR1 as LNHDA and CDR2 as SQIVND (reference sequence). This CDR3 is built from 12 residues. CDR3 protein: CATKTLYTEAFF. CDR3 coding DNA: TGTGCCACCAAAACCTTGTACACTGAAGCTTTCTTT.

This clonotype has ten or more counts. The CDR3 is CSARDLGYTGEGDEQYF. The CDR3 DNA follows: TGCAGTGCTAGAGATCTAGGGTACACCGGGGAAGGCGACGAGCAGTACTTC. The chain joins TRBV20-1 to TRBJ2-7; tentatively, D is TRBD2 (5 bases). CDR1 and CDR2 (germline): DFQATT, SNEGSKA (reference sequence). Trimming removed 0 bases from V and 5 bases from J, with 23 bases in between. This CDR3 has 17 residues.

The V and J genes are TRBV6-1 and TRBJ1-6; a weak D match, TRBD1 (5 bases). Germline-derived CDR1 and CDR2 are MNHNS and SASEGT. The CDR3 is made up of 14 amino acids. V dropped 5 bases and J dropped 8 bases, with 13 bases sitting between them. This CDR3 reads CASSQTVWDSPLHF. CDR3 nucleotides: TGTGCCAGCAGTCAGACAGTCTGGGATTCACCCCTCCACTTT.

The chain combines TRBV7-2 with TRBJ2-1; 8 bases are shared with TRBD1. The trim removed 4 bases at V and 9 bases at J, leaving 5 bases unmatched. The CDR3 contains 13 residues. Germline V gives CDR1 SGHTA, CDR2 FQGNSA. For the CDR3, the DNA is TGTGCCAGCAGCTACGGACAGGGAGGTGAGCAGTTCTTC. It translates to CASSYGQGGEQFF.

This clonotype appeared many times. The CDR3 here is CASTRGAGYGQETQYF. CDR3 DNA sequence: TGTGCCAGTACTAGAGGGGCAGGGTACGGCCAAGAGACCCAGTACTTC. The chain joins TRBV19 to TRBJ2-5; D is tentatively TRBD1 or TRBD2 (5 bases each). The CDR3 is 16 residues long. Germline CDR1 reads LNHDA; CDR2 reads SQIVND (reference sequence). Trimming took off 7 bases at V and 1 base at J, with 19 bases between the two ends.

The V gene is TRBV20-1, the J gene TRBJ1-1; D unresolved. Germline V CDR1 and CDR2: DFQATT, SNEGSKA (reference sequence). The CDR3 totals 13 residues. Between the trimmed V and J ends, which lost 2 bases and 5 bases, there was a span of 12 bases. This CDR3 is CSARLRMGTEAFF. The CDR3 DNA reads as TGCAGTGCTAGACTTCGGATGGGAACTGAAGCTTTCTTT.

The chain employs TRBV12-3 or TRBV12-4 and TRBJ2-7; TRBD1 aligns across 11 bases. V trimming: 3 bases; J trimming: 0 bases; junction bases outside the gene matches: 13. CDR3 length equals 19 residues. CDR3: CASSFRTGGDQRSSYEQYF. The CDR3 DNA sequence: TGTGCCAGCAGTTTTCGGACAGGGGGCGACCAAAGGAGCTCCTACGAGCAGTACTTC.

There are a few counts of this clonotype. This rearrangement joins TRBV6-1 to TRBJ2-6; D remains ambiguous. Between the trimmed V and J ends, which lost 7 bases and 3 bases, there was a span of 10 bases. CDR3 length equals 14 residues. CDR1 MNHNS and CDR2 SASEGT come from the germline V gene. The CDR3 DNA follows: TGTGCCAGCAACAACATTGTTGGGGCCAACGTCCTGACTTTC. As protein: CASNNIVGANVLTF.

This clonotype was seen at least ten times. V and J are TRBV12-3 or TRBV12-4 and TRBJ1-5; D is unresolved. CDR3 size: 13 residues. V lost 3 bases and J 4 bases, leaving 7 bases between the germline ends. The CDR3 DNA is TGTGCCAGCAGTTTGTCTGAGAATCAGCCCCAGCATTTT. As protein: CASSLSENQPQHF.

The rearrangement joins TRBV12-3 or TRBV12-4 to TRBJ1-1; no reliable D call. Between the trimmed V and J ends, which lost 0 bases and 3 bases, there was a span of 5 bases. There are 13 residues in the CDR3. CDR3 amino acids: CASSLALDTEAFF. CDR3 nucleotides: TGTGCCAGCAGTTTAGCCCTAGACACTGAAGCTTTCTTT.

J is TRBJ2-7 and V is TRBV7-2, with D unclear. Germline CDR1 SGHTA, CDR2 FQGNSA. This CDR3 is 13 amino acids long. Trimming stripped 5 bases from V and 2 bases from J, with 10 bases between. The CDR3 is CASSPNIPYEQYF. The CDR3 region has the DNA TGTGCCAGCAGCCCAAATATTCCCTACGAGCAGTACTTC.

This clonotype has at least ten counts. This sequence joins TRBV6-1 and TRBJ2-2; the match to TRBD1 covers 7 bases. V was pared by 10 bases and J by 4 bases, with 3 bases of the junction left unmatched. There are 12 residues in the CDR3. In germline, CDR1 is MNHNS, CDR2 SASEGT. The CDR3 nucleotides read TGTGCCACGACAGGGAGCACCGGGGAGCTGTTTTTT. The encoded protein is CATTGSTGELFF.